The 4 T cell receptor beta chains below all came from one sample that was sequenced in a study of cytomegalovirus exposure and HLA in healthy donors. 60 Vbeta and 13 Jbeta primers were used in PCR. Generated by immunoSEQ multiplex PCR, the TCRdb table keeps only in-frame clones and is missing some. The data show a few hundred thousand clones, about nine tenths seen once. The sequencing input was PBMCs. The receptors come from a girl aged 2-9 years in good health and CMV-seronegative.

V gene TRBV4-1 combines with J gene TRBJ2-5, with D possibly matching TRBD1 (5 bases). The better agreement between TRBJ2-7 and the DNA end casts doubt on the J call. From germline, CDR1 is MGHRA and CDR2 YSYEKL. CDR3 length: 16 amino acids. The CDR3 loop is CASSQWSTGSYYEQYF. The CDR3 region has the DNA TGCGCCAGCAGCCAATGGTCCACAGGTTCATACTACGAGCAGTACTTC.

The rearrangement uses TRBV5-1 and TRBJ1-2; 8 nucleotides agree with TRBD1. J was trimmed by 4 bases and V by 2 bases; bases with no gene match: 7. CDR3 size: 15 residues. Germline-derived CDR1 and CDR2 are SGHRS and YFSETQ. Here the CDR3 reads CASSFQPGQVYGYTF. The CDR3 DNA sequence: TGCGCCAGCAGCTTTCAGCCGGGACAGGTCTATGGCTACACCTTC.

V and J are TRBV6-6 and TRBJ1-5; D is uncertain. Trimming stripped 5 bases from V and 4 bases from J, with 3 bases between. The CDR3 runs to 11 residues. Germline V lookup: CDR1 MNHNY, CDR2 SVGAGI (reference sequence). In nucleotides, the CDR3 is TGTGCCAGCAGTCCTAATCAGCCCCAGCATTTT. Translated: CASSPNQPQHF.

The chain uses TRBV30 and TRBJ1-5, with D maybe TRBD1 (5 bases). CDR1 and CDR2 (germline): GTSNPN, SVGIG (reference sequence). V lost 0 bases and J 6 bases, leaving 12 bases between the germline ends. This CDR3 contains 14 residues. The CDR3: CAWSVHGGGQPQHF. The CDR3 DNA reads TGTGCCTGGAGTGTACATGGGGGGGGTCAGCCCCAGCATTTT.